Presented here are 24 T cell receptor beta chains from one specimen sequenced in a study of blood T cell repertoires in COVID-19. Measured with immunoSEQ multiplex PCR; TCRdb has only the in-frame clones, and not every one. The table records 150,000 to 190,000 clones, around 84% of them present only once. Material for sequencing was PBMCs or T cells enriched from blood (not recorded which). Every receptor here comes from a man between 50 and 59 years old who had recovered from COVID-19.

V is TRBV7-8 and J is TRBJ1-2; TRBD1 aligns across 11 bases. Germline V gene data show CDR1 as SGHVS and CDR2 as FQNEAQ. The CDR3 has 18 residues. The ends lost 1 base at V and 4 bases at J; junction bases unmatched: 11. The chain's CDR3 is CASSLGPKGQGAFYGYTF. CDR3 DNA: TGTGCCAGCAGCTTAGGGCCCAAAGGACAGGGGGCATTCTATGGCTACACCTTC.

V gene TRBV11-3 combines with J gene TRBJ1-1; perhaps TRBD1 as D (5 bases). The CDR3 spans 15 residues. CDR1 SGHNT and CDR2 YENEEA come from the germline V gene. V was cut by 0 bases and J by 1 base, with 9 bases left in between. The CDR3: CASSLDGQGNTEAFF. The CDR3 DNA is TGTGCCAGCAGCTTAGATGGCCAGGGGAACACTGAAGCTTTCTTT.

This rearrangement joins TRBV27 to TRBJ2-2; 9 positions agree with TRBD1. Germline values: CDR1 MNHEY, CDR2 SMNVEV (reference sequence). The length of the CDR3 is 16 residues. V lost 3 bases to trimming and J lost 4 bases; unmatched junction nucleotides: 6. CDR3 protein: CASSFYRDRVTGELFF. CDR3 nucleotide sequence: TGTGCCAGCAGTTTCTACCGGGACAGGGTCACCGGGGAGCTGTTTTTT.

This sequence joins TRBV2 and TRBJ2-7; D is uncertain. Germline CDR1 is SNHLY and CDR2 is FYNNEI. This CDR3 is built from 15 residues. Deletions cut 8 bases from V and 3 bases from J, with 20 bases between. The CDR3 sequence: CASGSDDLFRYEQYF. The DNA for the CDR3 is TGTGCCAGCGGCTCCGATGACTTGTTCCGCTACGAGCAGTACTTC.

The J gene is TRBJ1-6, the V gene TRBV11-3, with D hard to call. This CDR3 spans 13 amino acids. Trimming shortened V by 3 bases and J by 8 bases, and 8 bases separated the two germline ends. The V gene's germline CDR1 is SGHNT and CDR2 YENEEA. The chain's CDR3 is CASSFRGDSPLHF. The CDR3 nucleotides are TGTGCCAGCAGCTTTCGCGGGGATTCACCCCTCCACTTT.

CDR3 DNA: TGCGCCAGCAGTCAATCTCTCTCTATTAAATCTTTGAACTATGGCTACACCTTC. Amino acid sequence: CASSQSLSIKSLNYGYTF. The genes are TRBV23-1 and TRBJ1-2; D call uncertain. TRBV23-1 is noted as an ORF with a role that remains uncertain. This CDR3 has 18 amino acids. Trimming cost V 0 bases and J 2 bases, with 19 bases left between them.

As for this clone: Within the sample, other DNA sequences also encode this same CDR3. The chain's CDR3 is CSVRQGGYNEQFF. Here the CDR3 DNA reads TGCAGCGTAAGACAGGGGGGATACAATGAGCAGTTCTTC. V usage is TRBV29-1 and J usage is TRBJ2-1; TRBD1 agrees at 9 bases. Germline loops: CDR1 SQVTM, CDR2 ANQGSEA. There are 13 residues in the CDR3. With 6 bases clipped from V and 4 bases from J, the junction kept 4 bases outside the gene matches.

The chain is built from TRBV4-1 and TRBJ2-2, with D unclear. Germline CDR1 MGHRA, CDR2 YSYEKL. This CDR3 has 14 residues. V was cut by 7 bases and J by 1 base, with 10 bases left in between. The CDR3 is CASTGFKNTGELFF. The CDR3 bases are TGCGCCAGCACAGGTTTTAAGAACACCGGGGAGCTGTTTTTT.

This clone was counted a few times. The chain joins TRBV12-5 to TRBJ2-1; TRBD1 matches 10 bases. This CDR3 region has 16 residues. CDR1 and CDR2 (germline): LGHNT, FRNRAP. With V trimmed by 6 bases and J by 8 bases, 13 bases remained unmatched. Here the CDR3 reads CASGPGRRDRGDEQFF. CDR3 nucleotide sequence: TGTGCTAGTGGCCCCGGGCGCCGGGACAGGGGAGATGAGCAGTTCTTC.

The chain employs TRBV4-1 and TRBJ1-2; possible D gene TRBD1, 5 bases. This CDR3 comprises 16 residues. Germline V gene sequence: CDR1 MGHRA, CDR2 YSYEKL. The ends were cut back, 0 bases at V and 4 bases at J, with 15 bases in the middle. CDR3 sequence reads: CASSQDGGGRIYGYTF. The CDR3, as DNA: TGCGCCAGCAGCCAAGATGGGGGGGGACGTATCTATGGCTACACCTTC.

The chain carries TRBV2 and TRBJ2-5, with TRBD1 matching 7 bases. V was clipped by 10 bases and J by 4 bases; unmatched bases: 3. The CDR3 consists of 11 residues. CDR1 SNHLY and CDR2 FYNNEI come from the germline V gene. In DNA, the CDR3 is TGTGCCAAAGACAGGGCAGAGACCCAGTACTTC. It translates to CAKDRAETQYF. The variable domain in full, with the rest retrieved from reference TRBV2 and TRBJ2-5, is EPEVTQTPSHQVTQMGQEVILRCVPISNHLYFYWYRQILGQKVEFLVSFYNNEISEKSEIFDDQFSVERPDGSNFTLKIRSTKLEDSAMYFCAKDRAETQYFGPGTRLLVL.

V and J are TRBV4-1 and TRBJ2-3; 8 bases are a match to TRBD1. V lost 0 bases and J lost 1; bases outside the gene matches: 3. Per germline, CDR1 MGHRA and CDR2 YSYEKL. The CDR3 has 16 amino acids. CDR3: CASSQDRGLGTDTQYF. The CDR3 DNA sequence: TGCGCCAGCAGCCAAGACAGGGGGCTGGGCACAGATACGCAGTATTTT.

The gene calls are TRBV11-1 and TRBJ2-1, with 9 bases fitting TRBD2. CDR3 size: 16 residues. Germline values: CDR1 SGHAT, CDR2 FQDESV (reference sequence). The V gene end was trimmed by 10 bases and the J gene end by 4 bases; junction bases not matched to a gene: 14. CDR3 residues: CATTPRRSGGYNEQFF. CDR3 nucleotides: TGTGCCACAACCCCACGTAGGAGCGGGGGGTACAATGAGCAGTTCTTC.

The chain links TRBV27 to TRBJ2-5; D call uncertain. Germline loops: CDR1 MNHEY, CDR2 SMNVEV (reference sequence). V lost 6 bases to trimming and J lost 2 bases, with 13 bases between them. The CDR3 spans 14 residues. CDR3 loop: CASSSDWKQETQYF. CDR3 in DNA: TGTGCCAGCAGCTCCGACTGGAAACAAGAGACCCAGTACTTC.

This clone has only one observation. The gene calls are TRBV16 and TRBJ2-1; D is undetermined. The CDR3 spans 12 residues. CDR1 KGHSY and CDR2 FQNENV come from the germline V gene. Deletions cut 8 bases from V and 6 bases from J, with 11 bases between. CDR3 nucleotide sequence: TGTGCCAGCTTTTCGGGTATCAATGAGCAGTTCTTC. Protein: CASFSGINEQFF.

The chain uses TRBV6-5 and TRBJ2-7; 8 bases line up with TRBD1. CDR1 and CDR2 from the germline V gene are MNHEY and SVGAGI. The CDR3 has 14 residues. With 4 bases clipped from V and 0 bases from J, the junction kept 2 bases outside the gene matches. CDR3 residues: CASSSGQGSYEQYF. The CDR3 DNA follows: TGTGCCAGCAGTTCCGGACAGGGCTCCTACGAGCAGTACTTC.

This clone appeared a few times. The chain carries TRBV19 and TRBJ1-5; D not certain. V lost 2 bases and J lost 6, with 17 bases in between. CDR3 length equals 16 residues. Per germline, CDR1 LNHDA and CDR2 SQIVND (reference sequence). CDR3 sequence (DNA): TGTGCCAGTAGTATAAGTCACCTCGAAATTAGTCAGCCCCAGCATTTT. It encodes CASSISHLEISQPQHF.

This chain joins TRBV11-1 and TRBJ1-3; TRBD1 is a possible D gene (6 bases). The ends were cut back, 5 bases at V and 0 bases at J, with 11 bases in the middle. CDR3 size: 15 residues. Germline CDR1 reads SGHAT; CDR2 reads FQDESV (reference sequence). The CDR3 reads CASSRTQGSGNTIYF. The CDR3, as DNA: TGTGCCAGCAGCAGAACACAGGGCTCTGGAAACACCATATATTTT.

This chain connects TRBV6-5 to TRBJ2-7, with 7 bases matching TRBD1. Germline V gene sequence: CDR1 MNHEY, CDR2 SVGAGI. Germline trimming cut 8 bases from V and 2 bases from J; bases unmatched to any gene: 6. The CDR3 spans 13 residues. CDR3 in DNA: TGTGCCAGCGGACACGGGACAGCCTACGAGCAGTACTTC. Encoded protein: CASGHGTAYEQYF.

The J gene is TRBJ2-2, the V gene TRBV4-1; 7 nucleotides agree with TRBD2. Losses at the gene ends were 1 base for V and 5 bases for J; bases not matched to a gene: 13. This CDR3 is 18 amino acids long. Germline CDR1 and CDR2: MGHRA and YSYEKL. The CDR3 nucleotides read TGCGCCAGCAGCCAAGGGTTTTACAGCGGGGAGAGGACCGGGGAGCTGTTTTTT. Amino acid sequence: CASSQGFYSGERTGELFF.

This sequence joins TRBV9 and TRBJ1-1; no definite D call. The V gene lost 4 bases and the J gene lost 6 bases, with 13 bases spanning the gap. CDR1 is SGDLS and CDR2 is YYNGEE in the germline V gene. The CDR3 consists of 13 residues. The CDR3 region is CASSPRRQAEAFF. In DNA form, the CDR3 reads TGTGCCAGCAGCCCACGACGACAAGCTGAAGCTTTCTTT.

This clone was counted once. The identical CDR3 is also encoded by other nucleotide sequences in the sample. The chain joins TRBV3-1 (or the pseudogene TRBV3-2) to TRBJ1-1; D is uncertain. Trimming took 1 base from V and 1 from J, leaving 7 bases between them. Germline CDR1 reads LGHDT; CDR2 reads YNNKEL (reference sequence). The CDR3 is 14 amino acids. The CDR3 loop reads CASSQVGGNTEAFF. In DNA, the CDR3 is TGTGCCAGCAGCCAAGTTGGAGGGAACACTGAAGCTTTCTTT.

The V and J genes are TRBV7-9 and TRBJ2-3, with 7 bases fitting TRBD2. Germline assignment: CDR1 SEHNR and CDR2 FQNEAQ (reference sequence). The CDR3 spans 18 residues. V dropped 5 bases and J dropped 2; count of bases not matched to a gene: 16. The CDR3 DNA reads TGTGCCAGCAGCCGTAGGAGGGGCGCTAGCGGCCACACAGATACGCAGTATTTT. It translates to CASSRRRGASGHTDTQYF.

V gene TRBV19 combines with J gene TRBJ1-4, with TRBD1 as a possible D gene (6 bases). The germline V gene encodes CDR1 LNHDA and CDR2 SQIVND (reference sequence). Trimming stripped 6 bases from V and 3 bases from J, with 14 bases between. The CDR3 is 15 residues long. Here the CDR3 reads CASSIQGWANEKLFF. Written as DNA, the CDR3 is TGTGCCAGTAGCATACAGGGTTGGGCTAATGAAAAACTGTTTTTT.